This is a list of T cell receptor beta chains from one sample in a study of shared clonotypes between healthy human individuals. The table came from immunoSEQ multiplex PCR; TCRdb's copy has only in-frame clones and leaves some out. The table records a few hundred thousand clones, 65% to 70% of them present only once. Material: memory CD4+ T cells sorted from blood. All receptors derive from a man aged 30 to 39 in good health. CDR3s include the opening cysteine and the closing phenylalanine or tryptophan. A D gene is named only where the DNA matches it firmly. Not all rows give a size; the values are once, few, many and, for expanded clones, a class.

D: NA
size: NA
J: TRBJ2-7
V: TRBV19
DNA: TGTGCCAGTAGTATGGGGGGGCCGTTCAGCTACGAGCAGTACTTC
CDR3: CASSMGGPFSYEQYF

D: NA
size: NA
J: TRBJ1-5
V: TRBV27
DNA: TGTGCCAGCAGTCCTCAGGGGAGGGGGGATGGCAATCAGCCCCAGCATTTT
CDR3: CASSPQGRGDGNQPQHF

D: NA
size: once
J: TRBJ2-3
V: TRBV7-8
DNA: TGTGCCAGCAGCTCAATTGTTATCGGGAGTTCGAGCACAGATACGCAGTATTTT
CDR3: CASSSIVIGSSSTDTQYF

D: TRBD2
size: NA
J: TRBJ2-7
V: TRBV2
DNA: TGTGCCAGCAGTGGGGAGCGGGAAGGCGAGCAGTACTTC
CDR3: CASSGEREGEQYF

D: NA
size: once
J: TRBJ2-1
V: TRBV28
DNA: TGTGCCAGCCTAAAAGTTTTCGGTTCCTACAATGAGCAGTTCTTC
CDR3: CASLKVFGSYNEQFF

D: TRBD2
size: NA
J: TRBJ2-5
V: TRBV2
DNA: TGTGCCAGCAGTGGGGGGACTAGCGCAGAGACCCAGTACTTC
CDR3: CASSGGTSAETQYF

D: NA
size: NA
J: TRBJ2-3
V: TRBV2
DNA: TGTGCCAGCAGTGACGCAGGGACAGATACGCAGTATTTT
CDR3: CASSDAGTDTQYF

D: TRBD2
size: NA
J: TRBJ2-1
V: TRBV4-3
DNA: TGCGCCAGCAGCCAATTTGCTAGCGGGGCCAGCTCCTACAATGAGCAGTTCTTC
CDR3: CASSQFASGASSYNEQFF

D: TRBD1
size: NA
J: TRBJ1-1
V: TRBV5-1
DNA: TGCGCCAGCGGAAACAGGGGAACTGAAGCTTTCTTT
CDR3: CASGNRGTEAFF

D: TRBD1
size: NA
J: TRBJ2-4
V: TRBV27
DNA: TGTGCCAGCAGTTCCTGGGACAGGGCAACCGGCATTCAGTACTTC
CDR3: CASSSWDRATGIQYF

D: TRBD2
size: NA
J: TRBJ2-1
V: TRBV5-1
DNA: TGCGCCAGCAGCTCCTTTGCGGATATAGCGGGAGCCTCGGGCAATGAGCAGTTCTTC
CDR3: CASSSFADIAGASGNEQFF

D: TRBD1
size: NA
J: TRBJ1-2
V: TRBV25-1
DNA: TGTGCCAGCAGTGAGGGGGTCGGGACAGAGAAGTCTAACTATGGCTACACCTTC
CDR3: CASSEGVGTEKSNYGYTF

D: TRBD2
size: NA
J: TRBJ2-3
V: TRBV7-9
DNA: TGTGCCAGCAGCCAGCTAGCGGGAGGGCCGAATCAAACGCAGTATTTT
CDR3: CASSQLAGGPNQTQYF

D: TRBD1
size: NA
J: TRBJ2-7
V: TRBV7-8
DNA: TGTGCCAGCAGCTTAAGTGGAAGTGGGACAGGGGTATGGGAGCAGTACTTC
CDR3: CASSLSGSGTGVWEQYF

D: NA
size: NA
J: TRBJ2-3
V: TRBV15
DNA: TGTGCCACCAGCAGAGACCCTGGACTGCGCACAGATACGCAGTATTTT
CDR3: CATSRDPGLRTDTQYF

D: NA
size: NA
J: TRBJ1-2
V: TRBV28
DNA: TGTGCCAGCAGTTTGAGGGGCAGGGAGAGCTACACCTTC
CDR3: CASSLRGRESYTF

D: NA
size: NA
J: TRBJ2-5
V: TRBV5-1
DNA: TGCGCCAGCAGCCCGAGGCTTGCGGGCCTGGAGACCCAGTACTTC
CDR3: CASSPRLAGLETQYF

D: NA
size: NA
J: TRBJ1-1
V: TRBV15
DNA: TGTGCCACCAGCAGTACCCCGACTGGCGCTGAAGCTTTCTTT
CDR3: CATSSTPTGAEAFF

D: NA
size: NA
J: TRBJ2-1
V: TRBV5-5
DNA: TGTGCCAGCAGACTTTGGGATACCGGGATTGATAACAATGAGCAGTTCTTC
CDR3: CASRLWDTGIDNNEQFF

D: TRBD2
size: NA
J: TRBJ2-7
V: TRBV7-2
DNA: TGTGCCAGCAGCCCCAGACTAGCGGGAGGTTACGAGCAGTACTTC
CDR3: CASSPRLAGGYEQYF

D: NA
size: NA
J: TRBJ2-7
V: TRBV2
DNA: TGTGCCAGCCGGCCCCACGAGAATAGGTACGAGCAGTACTTC
CDR3: CASRPHENRYEQYF

D: NA
size: NA
J: TRBJ1-1
V: TRBV7-9
DNA: TGTGCCAGCAGCTTAGCAGGCCGCTCTGTCACTGAAGCTTTCTTT
CDR3: CASSLAGRSVTEAFF

D: NA
size: NA
J: TRBJ2-3
V: TRBV12-5
DNA: TGTGCTAGTGGTTTAGGAGATACGCAGTATTTT
CDR3: CASGLGDTQYF

D: NA
size: NA
J: TRBJ2-1
V: TRBV7-2
DNA: TGTGCCAGCAGCTTAGACGGGGGTAATGAGCAGTTCTTC
CDR3: CASSLDGGNEQFF

D: TRBD1
size: NA
J: TRBJ2-7
V: TRBV10-3
DNA: TGTGCCATCTGCTCGGGACAGGCCTACGAGCAGTACTTC
CDR3: CAICSGQAYEQYF

D: TRBD2
size: NA
J: TRBJ2-3
V: TRBV18
DNA: TGTGCCAGCTCACGACTTAATGTCGCGGGAGGGCGAGATACGCAGTATTTT
CDR3: CASSRLNVAGGRDTQYF